The present entry profiles one TCR beta chain with its context. Its target is unknown. The data originate from a study of OX40 agonist ivuxolimab in advanced cancers. V lost 6 bases to trimming and J lost 0 bases, with 6 bases between them. There are 12 residues in the CDR3. Germline CDR1 and CDR2: PRHDT and FYEKMQ (reference sequence). Whole-study findings and limits: Compared with CD4+, CD8+ T cells on average had more expanded clones. Low levels of normalized T-cell clonal expansion also appeared in some nonresponders.

Sequencing was performed with immunoSEQ multiplex PCR; in TCRdb, only in-frame clones are kept and a portion is missing. In the table there are about 47,000 clones, around 90% of which are singletons. The V and J genes are TRBV13 and TRBJ2-7; D is undetermined. The clonotype originates from an adult with an advanced solid tumor such as melanoma, head and neck, liver or kidney cancer. This specimen consisted of CD4+ or CD8+ T cells sorted from blood, obtained in a trial of the OX40 agonist ivuxolimab. The chain's CDR3 is CASSILSYEQYF. The CDR3 bases are TGTGCCAGCAGTATCCTCTCCTACGAGCAGTACTTC.